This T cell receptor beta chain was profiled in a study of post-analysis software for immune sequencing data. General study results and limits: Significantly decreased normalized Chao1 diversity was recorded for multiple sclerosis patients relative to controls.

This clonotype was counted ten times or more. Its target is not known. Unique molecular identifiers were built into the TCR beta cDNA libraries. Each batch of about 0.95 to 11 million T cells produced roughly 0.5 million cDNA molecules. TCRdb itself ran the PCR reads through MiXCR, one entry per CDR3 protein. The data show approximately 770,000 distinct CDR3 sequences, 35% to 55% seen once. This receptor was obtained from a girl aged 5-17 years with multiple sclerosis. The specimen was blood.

Here the CDR3 reads CASSLGRANEQYF. CDR3 bases: TGTGCCAGCAGCTTAGGCAGGGCTAACGAGCAGTACTTC. The V call is TRBV7-2, the J call TRBJ2-7, with TRBD1 as a possible D gene (5 bases). Trimming cost V 1 base and J 5 bases, with 9 bases left between them. CDR3 length: 13 residues. In germline, CDR1 is SGHTA, CDR2 FQGNSA.